Following are 24 T cell receptor beta chains from one sample sequenced in a study of cytomegalovirus exposure and HLA in healthy donors. Use of 60 Vbeta and 13 Jbeta primers characterized the PCR. Libraries were prepared by immunoSEQ multiplex PCR; TCRdb keeps only in-frame clonotypes and omits some of them. The data show some 150,000 clones, with approximately 80% seen just once and approximately 4.2% held by the top ten. The sequenced material came from PBMCs. The source of these receptors is a woman between 40 and 55 years old in good health and CMV-seropositive.

V usage is TRBV7-7 and J usage is TRBJ2-7, with D possibly matching TRBD2 (5 bases). The V and J ends lost 3 bases and 5 bases respectively, with 11 bases between them. Germline V gene data show CDR1 as SSHAT and CDR2 as FNYEAQ (reference sequence). This CDR3 is built from 13 residues. The CDR3 region is CASSFSSGNEQYF. CDR3 in DNA: TGTGCCAGCAGCTTCTCTTCGGGGAACGAGCAGTACTTC.

The CDR3, as DNA: TGTGCCAGCAGCTTTGGGACAGGCAGTTCGGGTCAGCCCCAGCATTTT. Amino acids: CASSFGTGSSGQPQHF. The rearrangement uses TRBV11-2 and TRBJ1-5, with 8 nucleotides matching TRBD1. The length of the CDR3 is 16 residues. J gave up 6 bases and V 3 bases, and 10 bases lay outside the gene matches. Germline CDR1 and CDR2: SGHAT and FQNNGV.

CDR3 amino acids: CASSVTAGQGGMNTEAFF. DNA of the CDR3: TGTGCCAGCAGCGTAACGGCGGGGCAGGGTGGAATGAACACTGAAGCTTTCTTT. The chain combines TRBV9 with TRBJ1-1; a possible D gene is TRBD1 (5 bases). With 1 base removed from V and 0 bases from J, the gap between germline ends came to 19 bases. Germline loops: CDR1 SGDLS, CDR2 YYNGEE. The CDR3 totals 18 residues.

V usage is TRBV6-4 and J usage is TRBJ1-1, with TRBD1 as a possible D gene (5 bases). The V gene's germline CDR1 is MRHNA and CDR2 SNTAGT. This CDR3 is 15 amino acids long. The germline V and J ends were trimmed by 6 bases and 0 bases, with 14 bases remaining between them. The DNA for the CDR3 is TGTGCCAGCAGAGGGGATAGAGAGATGAACACTGAAGCTTTCTTT. Translating gives CASRGDREMNTEAFF.

The chain carries TRBV7-9 and TRBJ2-7, with TRBD1 matching over 9 bases. The CDR3 extends over 15 amino acids. After removal of 5 bases from V and 7 bases from J, the junction contained 12 bases not matched to a gene. Looked up from germline, CDR1 is SEHNR and CDR2 is FQNEAQ (reference sequence). As DNA, the CDR3 is TGTGCCAGCAGCCCTCCGGGACAGGGAACGGGGGAGCAGTACTTC. This codes for CASSPPGQGTGEQYF.

Here the CDR3 DNA reads TGTGCCGGAAGACAGAATACCTACGAGCAGTACTTC. Protein product: CAGRQNTYEQYF. The chain uses TRBV2 and TRBJ2-7; D is possibly TRBD1 (5 bases). The CDR3 is 12 amino acids. V was clipped by 11 bases and J by 2 bases, with 13 bases between them. Germline assignment: CDR1 SNHLY and CDR2 FYNNEI.

The chain uses TRBV10-3 and TRBJ1-5; possibly TRBD1 for D (5 bases). Looked up from germline, CDR1 is ENHRY and CDR2 is SYGVKD. This CDR3 has 19 residues. The germline V and J ends were trimmed by 0 bases and 0 bases, with 18 bases remaining between them. CDR3 residues: CAISESKIAAGDSNQPQHF. The CDR3 region has the DNA TGTGCCATCAGTGAGTCCAAGATTGCCGCGGGGGATAGCAATCAGCCCCAGCATTTT.

The CDR3 loop reads CASSPRRGRRGTGELFF. The CDR3 region has the DNA TGTGCCAGCAGCCCACGCCGGGGGAGACGGGGCACCGGGGAGCTGTTTTTT. This chain joins TRBV5-6 and TRBJ1-3; D possibly corresponds to TRBD2 (6 bases). The J call could be wrong; TRBJ2-2 is a better fit for the DNA end. The CDR3 contains 17 residues. From germline, CDR1 is SGHDT and CDR2 YYEEEE.

The chain carries TRBV28 and TRBJ1-1; TRBD1 agrees at 7 bases. CDR1 and CDR2 (germline): MDHEN, SYDVKM. The CDR3 sequence is 16 residues long. The V gene end was trimmed by 6 bases and the J gene end by 0 bases; junction bases not matched to a gene: 10. CDR3: CASSPDRAQVNTEAFF. DNA for the CDR3: TGTGCCAGCAGCCCCGACAGGGCACAGGTGAACACTGAAGCTTTCTTT.

The rearrangement uses TRBV28 and TRBJ2-7; 9 bases fit TRBD1. The ends lost 5 bases at V and 4 bases at J; junction bases unmatched: 9. The CDR3 loop spans 15 amino acids. Germline V gene lookup returns CDR1 MDHEN and CDR2 SYDVKM. As DNA, the CDR3 is TGTGCCAGCAGTGCTCTACCGGGACAGGGTTACGAGCAGTACTTC. This encodes CASSALPGQGYEQYF.

This chain uses TRBV4-1 with TRBJ2-3; D remains unclear. The CDR3 has 12 residues. Trimming removed 1 base from V and 6 bases from J, with 5 bases in between. Germline V gene lookup returns CDR1 MGHRA and CDR2 YSYEKL. This CDR3 reads CASSQGEDTQYF. CDR3 DNA sequence: TGCGCCAGCAGCCAAGGAGAGGATACGCAGTATTTT.

CDR3 sequence reads: CASSRSQGGQTYNEQFF. CDR3 DNA sequence: TGTGCCAGTAGTAGATCACAGGGGGGGCAAACCTACAATGAGCAGTTCTTC. The chain uses TRBV19 and TRBJ2-1, with D possibly TRBD1 on 8 matching bases. The germline V gene encodes CDR1 LNHDA and CDR2 SQIVND (reference sequence). This CDR3 has 17 residues. Trimming cost V 4 bases and J 2 bases, with 18 bases left between them.

This chain connects TRBV7-7 to TRBJ2-5; tentatively, D is TRBD2 (6 bases). The CDR3 consists of 13 residues. Germline V lookup: CDR1 SSHAT, CDR2 FNYEAQ (reference sequence). The ends were cut back, 5 bases at V and 2 bases at J, with 9 bases in the middle. The CDR3 DNA is TGTGCCAGCAGCCCTAGCGCACAAGAGACCCAGTACTTC. Amino acid sequence: CASSPSAQETQYF.

This sequence joins TRBV19 and TRBJ2-2; no firm D call. The germline gives CDR1 LNHDA, CDR2 SQIVND (reference sequence). CDR3 length: 14 amino acids. Trimming removed 7 bases at V and 0 bases at J, with 9 bases between. CDR3 DNA sequence: TGTGCCAGTAAAAGAACAGCGAACACCGGGGAGCTGTTTTTT. Encoded protein: CASKRTANTGELFF.

This clone was observed a handful of times. V usage is TRBV5-6 and J usage is TRBJ1-4; maybe TRBD1 (6 bases). Germline V gene data show CDR1 as SGHDT and CDR2 as YYEEEE. Trimming removed 4 bases from V and 7 bases from J, with 17 bases in between. CDR3 length: 15 residues. The CDR3 loop is CASSTRTEAREKLFF. The CDR3, as DNA: TGTGCCAGCAGCACCCGGACAGAGGCCCGTGAAAAACTGTTTTTT. Filled out from reference TRBV5-6 and TRBJ1-4, the complete variable domain reads DAGVTQSPTHLIKTRGQQVTLRCSPKSGHDTVSWYQQALGQGPQFIFQYYEEEERQRGNFPDRFSGHQFPNYSSELNVNALLLGDSALYLCASSTRTEAREKLFFGSGTQLSVL.

The chain uses TRBV19 and TRBJ2-1; no definite D call. Looked up from germline, CDR1 is LNHDA and CDR2 is SQIVND (reference sequence). There are 15 residues in the CDR3. V was shortened by 2 bases and J by 0 bases, with 8 bases between the two germline ends. CDR3 residues: CASSIRQASYNEQFF. CDR3 DNA: TGTGCCAGTAGTATACGCCAGGCCTCCTACAATGAGCAGTTCTTC. The full variable domain, with the rest looked up from reference TRBV19 and TRBJ2-1, is DGGITQSPKYLFRKEGQNVTLSCEQNLNHDAMYWYRQDPGQGLRLIYYSQIVNDFQKGDIAEGYSVSREKKESFPLTVTSAQKNPTAFYLCASSIRQASYNEQFFGPGTRLTVL.

The chain employs TRBV9 and TRBJ2-5; D is perhaps TRBD2 (6 bases). The CDR3 sequence is 16 residues long. Trimming took off 4 bases at V and 1 base at J, with 17 bases between the two ends. Germline loops: CDR1 SGDLS, CDR2 YYNGEE. This CDR3 reads CASSPREGRIQETQYF. The CDR3, as DNA: TGTGCCAGCAGCCCCCGCGAGGGGAGGATCCAAGAGACCCAGTACTTC.

CDR3 sequence reads: CASRGPDTQYF. Written as DNA, the CDR3 is TGTGCCAGCAGGGGGCCAGATACGCAGTATTTT. The J gene is TRBJ2-3, the V gene TRBV28, with D perhaps matching TRBD1 (5 bases). This CDR3 contains 11 residues. Germline V gene sequence: CDR1 MDHEN, CDR2 SYDVKM. Trimming shortened V by 6 bases and J by 4 bases, and 5 bases separated the two germline ends.

This sequence joins TRBV5-1 and TRBJ2-2; TRBD1 aligns across 10 bases. Germline V gene data show CDR1 as SGHRS and CDR2 as YFSETQ. There are 16 residues in the CDR3. J gave up 5 bases and V 4 bases, and 8 bases lay outside the gene matches. The CDR3 DNA follows: TGCGCCAGCAGCCAAACCGGGACAGGGGTTACCGGGGAGCTGTTTTTT. The encoded protein is CASSQTGTGVTGELFF.

Notes on this clone: One junction end does not reproduce the germline sequence, and a read error may be involved. V usage is TRBV9 and J usage is TRBJ2-3; 9 bases are shared with TRBD2. The germline V gene has CDR1 SGDLS and CDR2 YYNGEE. The CDR3 is made up of 15 amino acids. The CDR3 DNA is TGTGCCGGCAGCGAGAGCGGGGGGCGCACAGATACGCAGTATTTT. Its protein is CAGSESGGRTDTQYF.

There are a few counts of this clone. The J gene is TRBJ2-7, the V gene TRBV6-1, with 10 nucleotides matching TRBD1. The CDR3 spans 13 residues. V trimming: 8 bases; J trimming: 6 bases; junction bases outside the gene matches: 7. The germline V gene has CDR1 MNHNS and CDR2 SASEGT. Written as DNA, the CDR3 is TGTGCCAGCCCGCGGGACAGGGGACTCGAGCAGTACTTC. Its protein product is CASPRDRGLEQYF.

This chain connects TRBV7-3 to TRBJ2-5; perhaps TRBD1 as D (5 bases). Per the germline V gene, CDR1 is SGHTA and CDR2 is FQGTGA. Trimming took off 4 bases at V and 2 bases at J, with 8 bases between the two ends. This CDR3 comprises 13 residues. CDR3 bases: TGTGCCAGCAGCTATGACAGTCAAGAGACCCAGTACTTC. It translates to CASSYDSQETQYF.

The chain recombines TRBV2 with TRBJ1-4; D not certain. V was pared by 3 bases and J by 10 bases, with 6 bases between. The CDR3 extends over 11 amino acids. CDR1 and CDR2 from the germline V gene are SNHLY and FYNNEI. The CDR3, as DNA: TGTGCCAGCAGTGAGGGGAGAAAACTGTTTTTT. Protein: CASSEGRKLFF.

This clone was seen only once. The chain links TRBV27 to TRBJ1-5; 7 nucleotides align to TRBD1. CDR1 MNHEY and CDR2 SMNVEV come from the germline V gene (reference sequence). The CDR3 length is 15 residues. V lost 2 bases and J lost 7; bases outside the gene matches: 8. Written as DNA, the CDR3 is TGTGCCAGCAGTTTACAGGGGGGAGGTGGACAGCCCCAGCATTTT. It translates to CASSLQGGGGQPQHF.